The 17 T cell receptor beta chains in this list originate from one sample, sequenced in a study of T cell responses to AZD1222 COVID-19 vaccine. Sequencing was performed with immunoSEQ multiplex PCR; in TCRdb, only in-frame clones are kept and a portion is missing. This sample has 110,000 or so clones, with roughly nine tenths found just once. Sequencing was performed on peripheral blood, taken on day 0 of AZD1222 vaccination. The receptor set was obtained from an adult in good health.

The chain carries TRBV19 and TRBJ2-1, with D perhaps being TRBD1 or TRBD2 (5 bases each). Trimming left V 6 bases short and J 6 bases short, with 12 bases between. Germline CDR1 and CDR2: LNHDA and SQIVND (reference sequence). The CDR3 runs to 13 residues. CDR3 amino acids: CASRLGVSNEQFF. The CDR3 DNA reads TGTGCCAGTAGATTGGGGGTCTCCAATGAGCAGTTCTTC.

The count of this clone is one. The V call is TRBV29-1, the J call TRBJ2-3; TRBD2 might be the D (6 bases). Per the germline V gene, CDR1 is SQVTM and CDR2 is ANQGSEA. CDR3 size: 15 residues. Deletions cut 0 bases from V and 4 bases from J, with 14 bases between. CDR3 DNA: TGCAGCGTTGAAGATCTAACTAGCAGGGCAGATACGCAGTATTTT. Translating gives CSVEDLTSRADTQYF.

This rearrangement joins TRBV15 to TRBJ2-7; no firm D call. CDR1 and CDR2 (germline): LNHNV, YYDKDF (reference sequence). This CDR3 comprises 11 residues. With 2 bases removed from V and 3 bases from J, the gap between germline ends came to 2 bases. The CDR3 DNA reads as TGTGCCACCAGCAGAAACTACGAGCAGTACTTC. It is translated as CATSRNYEQYF.

This sequence joins TRBV9 and TRBJ2-6; no reliable D call. This CDR3 contains 15 residues. V was trimmed by 0 bases and J by 0 bases, leaving 4 bases between them. Germline assignment: CDR1 SGDLS and CDR2 YYNGEE. The CDR3 region has the DNA TGTGCCAGCAGCGTAGCGGTCTCTGGGGCCAACGTCCTGACTTTC. This gives the protein CASSVAVSGANVLTF.

The chain joins TRBV7-9 to TRBJ1-3; D is undetermined. Trimming took off 2 bases at V and 0 bases at J, with 11 bases between the two ends. The germline CDR1 and CDR2 sequences are SEHNR and FQNEAQ (reference sequence). CDR3 size: 16 residues. The CDR3 sequence: CASSLQAASSGNTIYF. In DNA form, the CDR3 reads TGTGCCAGCAGCTTACAGGCAGCTAGCTCTGGAAACACCATATATTTT.

The CDR3: CASSLATSGETQYF. The CDR3 DNA is TGTGCCAGCAGCTTGGCAACGTCGGGAGAGACCCAGTACTTC. The rearrangement joins TRBV7-9 to TRBJ2-5; unclear D gene. This CDR3 has 14 residues. Germline assignment: CDR1 SEHNR and CDR2 FQNEAQ (reference sequence). Trimming removed 3 bases at V and 4 bases at J, with 12 bases between.

This chain connects TRBV18 to TRBJ1-1; 7 bases align to TRBD1. The CDR3 contains 15 residues. Germline loops: CDR1 KGHSH, CDR2 LQKENI. V trimming: 2 bases; J trimming: 4 bases; junction bases outside the gene matches: 7. CDR3 residues: CASSPVAGGGTEAFF. The CDR3 DNA reads as TGTGCCAGCTCACCAGTAGCAGGGGGAGGCACTGAAGCTTTCTTT. The full variable domain, in which reference TRBV18 and TRBJ1-1 provide the parts outside the CDR3, is NAGVMQNPRHLVRRRGQEARLRCSPMKGHSHVYWYRQLPEEGLKFMVYLQKENIIDESGMPKERFSAEFPKEGPSILRIQQVVRGDSAAYFCASSPVAGGGTEAFFGQGTRLTVV.

The rearrangement joins TRBV5-4 to TRBJ1-2; D is possibly TRBD1 (5 bases). Germline V gene lookup returns CDR1 SGHNT and CDR2 YYREEE (reference sequence). There are 15 residues in the CDR3. The V end lost 0 bases, the J end lost 4 bases, and 13 bases lay between the germline ends. The CDR3 reads CASSLEAGRVYGYTF. DNA of the CDR3: TGTGCCAGCAGCTTGGAGGCAGGGAGGGTCTATGGCTACACCTTC.

The CDR3 sequence: CASSLRGPGSEQFF. CDR3 in DNA: TGTGCCAGCAGTTTACGGGGGCCTGGGAGTGAGCAGTTCTTC. This chain links TRBV28 with TRBJ2-1; possibly TRBD1 or TRBD2 for D (6 bases each). The CDR3 consists of 14 residues. V dropped 2 bases and J dropped 9 bases, with 14 bases sitting between them. Germline values: CDR1 MDHEN, CDR2 SYDVKM. The full variable domain, its missing parts supplied by reference TRBV28 and TRBJ2-1, is DVKVTQSSRYLVKRTGEKVFLECVQDMDHENMFWYRQDPGLGLRLIYFSYDVKMKEKGDIPEGYSVSREKKERFSLILESASTNQTSMYLCASSLRGPGSEQFFGPGTRLTVL.

The chain links TRBV5-1 to TRBJ2-5; D remains unclear. This CDR3 contains 12 residues. Germline V gene sequence: CDR1 SGHRS, CDR2 YFSETQ. Trimming pared 5 bases from V and 4 bases from J, leaving 9 bases between. The CDR3 nucleotides read TGCGCCAGCAGTCGTGCATCAGAGACCCAGTACTTC. Its protein is CASSRASETQYF.

This chain joins TRBV24-1 and TRBJ1-1, with no clear D. The CDR3 has 13 residues. With 7 bases removed from V and 3 bases from J, the gap between germline ends came to 11 bases. Per the germline V gene, CDR1 is KGHDR and CDR2 is SFDVKD. The chain's CDR3 is CATRERKDTEAFF. The CDR3 DNA follows: TGTGCCACCAGGGAGAGAAAGGACACTGAAGCTTTCTTT.

The chain joins TRBV30 to TRBJ2-7; 12 bases fit TRBD2. The CDR3 contains 15 residues. Looked up from germline, CDR1 is GTSNPN and CDR2 is SVGIG (reference sequence). J lost 1 base, V lost 5 bases, and 6 bases had no gene match. The CDR3 DNA follows: TGTGCCTGGGCCAACCTAGCGGGAGGGTCCTACGAGCAGTACTTC. Encoded protein: CAWANLAGGSYEQYF.

The chain combines TRBV11-2 with TRBJ2-1, with unresolved D. With 1 base removed from V and 7 bases from J, the gap between germline ends came to 2 bases. This CDR3 has 11 amino acids. The germline CDR1 and CDR2 sequences are SGHAT and FQNNGV. This CDR3 reads CASSLVNEQFF. The CDR3 bases are TGTGCCAGCAGCTTAGTGAATGAGCAGTTCTTC.

This clone has a count of ten or more. At the DNA level, this CDR3 is encoded by other sequences in the same sample as well. V gene TRBV20-1 combines with J gene TRBJ1-1; D is perhaps TRBD1 (5 bases). V was cut by 3 bases and J by 3 bases, with 5 bases left in between. CDR1 is DFQATT and CDR2 is SNEGSKA in the germline V gene (reference sequence). The CDR3 runs to 11 residues. The CDR3 loop reads CSARGDTEAFF. The CDR3 bases are TGCAGTGCTAGGGGGGACACTGAAGCTTTCTTT.

This clone was observed a single time. This sequence joins TRBV11-2 and TRBJ1-1; D is perhaps TRBD1 (5 bases). Trimming pared 4 bases from V and 1 base from J, leaving 19 bases between. The V gene's germline CDR1 is SGHAT and CDR2 FQNNGV. The CDR3 totals 17 residues. The CDR3 DNA is TGTGCCAGCAGCTCAACGTTAAACCCCAGGGCGAACACTGAAGCTTTCTTT. Its translation is CASSSTLNPRANTEAFF.

The V call is TRBV7-9, the J call TRBJ1-3, with 7 bases that match TRBD1. The trim removed 5 bases at V and 10 bases at J, leaving 14 bases unmatched. The CDR3 runs to 15 residues. Germline-derived CDR1 and CDR2 are SEHNR and FQNEAQ (reference sequence). For the CDR3, the DNA is TGTGCCAGCAGCCTCAGGACAGGTGATCGGAGGACCATATATTTT. This codes for CASSLRTGDRRTIYF.

In regard to this clone: This CDR3 is also generated by other DNA sequences in the sample. V usage is TRBV5-6 and J usage is TRBJ2-7; D uncertain. Germline CDR1 SGHDT, CDR2 YYEEEE. The CDR3 covers 12 residues. V lost 0 bases and J lost 4, with 5 bases in between. CDR3 nucleotides: TGTGCCAGCAGCTTGGAAGGATACGAGCAGTACTTC. This codes for CASSLEGYEQYF.